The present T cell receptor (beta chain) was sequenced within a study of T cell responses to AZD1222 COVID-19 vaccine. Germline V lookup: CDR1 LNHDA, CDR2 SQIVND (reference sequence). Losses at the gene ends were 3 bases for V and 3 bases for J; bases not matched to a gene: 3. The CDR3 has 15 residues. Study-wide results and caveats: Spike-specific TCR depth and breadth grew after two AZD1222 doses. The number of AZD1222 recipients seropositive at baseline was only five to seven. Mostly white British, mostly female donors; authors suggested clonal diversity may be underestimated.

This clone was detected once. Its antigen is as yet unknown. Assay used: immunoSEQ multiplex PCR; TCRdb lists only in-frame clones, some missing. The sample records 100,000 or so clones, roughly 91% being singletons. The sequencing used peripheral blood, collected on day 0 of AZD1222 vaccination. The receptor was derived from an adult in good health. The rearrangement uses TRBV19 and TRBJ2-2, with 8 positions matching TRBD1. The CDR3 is CASSIGQGYTGELFF. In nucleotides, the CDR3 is TGTGCCAGTAGTATCGGACAGGGATACACCGGGGAGCTGTTTTTT.